The text below deals with one T cell receptor (beta chain). The record originates from a study of control samples from healthy donors and cancer patients. The method was immunoSEQ multiplex PCR; TCRdb's version includes in-frame clones alone and lacks a portion of them. The sample carries about 150,000 clones, approximately 88% recorded once. This CDR3 is 11 amino acids long. Trimming left V 7 bases short and J 10 bases short, with 8 bases between. CDR1 and CDR2 from the germline V gene are MNHEY and SVGAGI. The sequence came from a man aged 25-40 years in good health. Sequenced input: blood. This chain uses TRBV6-5 with TRBJ1-6; a possible D gene is TRBD1 (5 bases). The CDR3 spells CASKGDSPLHF. In DNA, the CDR3 is TGTGCCAGCAAAGGGGACTCACCCCTCCACTTT.